This TCR beta chain was captured in a study of radiotherapy plus CTLA-4 blockade in lung cancer. Study-level background: Patients showed objective responses in roughly 19% of cases and disease control in 25% to 40%. The study, taken as a whole, reports: The study found tumor-derived TCR clones expanded in blood after radiotherapy plus ipilimumab. Response was reportedly best predicted by early blood T cell clone dynamics, with interferon-beta.

Of note for this clone: What it binds is not known.

Focal radiation was given together with CTLA-4 blockade (ipilimumab) to patients with chemo-refractory metastatic non-small-cell lung cancer. In germline, CDR1 is SEHNR, CDR2 FQNEAQ (reference sequence). The ends lost 3 bases at V and 1 base at J; junction bases unmatched: 6. This CDR3 has 18 amino acids. Produced via immunoSEQ multiplex PCR; TCRdb's table is partial and in-frame only. This table holds 110,000 or so clones, more than 65% found once. The sequences come from peripheral blood, collected from a patient treated with radiotherapy plus ipilimumab. J is TRBJ2-1 and V is TRBV7-9, with 13 bases identical to TRBD2. This clonotype was obtained from a human donor with non-small cell lung cancer who had a partial response to radiotherapy plus ipilimumab. This CDR3 reads CASSLVLAGGLSYNEQFF. Written as DNA, the CDR3 is TGTGCCAGCAGCTTGGTACTAGCGGGAGGGTTATCCTACAATGAGCAGTTCTTC. Filled out from reference TRBV7-9 and TRBJ2-1, the complete variable domain reads DTGVSQNPRHKITKRGQNVTFRCDPISEHNRLYWYRQTLGQGPEFLTYFQNEAQLEKSRLLSDRFSAERPKGSFSTLEIQRTEQGDSAMYLCASSLVLAGGLSYNEQFFGPGTRLTVL.